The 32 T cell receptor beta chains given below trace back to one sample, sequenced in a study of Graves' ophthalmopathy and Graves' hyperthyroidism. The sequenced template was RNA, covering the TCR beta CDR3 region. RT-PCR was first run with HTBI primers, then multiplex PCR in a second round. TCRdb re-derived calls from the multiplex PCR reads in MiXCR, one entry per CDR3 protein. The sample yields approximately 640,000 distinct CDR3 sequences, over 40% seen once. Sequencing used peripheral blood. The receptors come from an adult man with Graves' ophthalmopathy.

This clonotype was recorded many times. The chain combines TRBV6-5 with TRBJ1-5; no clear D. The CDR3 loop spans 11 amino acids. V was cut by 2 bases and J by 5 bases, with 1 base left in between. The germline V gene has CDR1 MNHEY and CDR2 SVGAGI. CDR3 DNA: TGTGCCAGCAGTTACGATCAGCCCCAGCATTTT. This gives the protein CASSYDQPQHF.

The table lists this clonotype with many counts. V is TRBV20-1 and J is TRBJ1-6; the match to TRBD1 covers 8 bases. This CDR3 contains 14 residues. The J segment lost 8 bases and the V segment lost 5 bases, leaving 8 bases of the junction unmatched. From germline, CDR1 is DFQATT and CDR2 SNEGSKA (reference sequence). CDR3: CSAHPQGADSPLHF. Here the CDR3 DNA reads TGCAGTGCTCACCCCCAGGGGGCGGATTCACCCCTCCACTTT.

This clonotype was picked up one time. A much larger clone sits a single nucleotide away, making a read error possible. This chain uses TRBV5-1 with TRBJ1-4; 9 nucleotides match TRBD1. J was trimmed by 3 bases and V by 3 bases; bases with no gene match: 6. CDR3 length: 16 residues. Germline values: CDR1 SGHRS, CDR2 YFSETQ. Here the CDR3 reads CASSWGDRVPNEKLFF. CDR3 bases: TGCGCCAGCAGCTGGGGGGACAGGGTACCTAATGAAAAACTGTTTTTT.

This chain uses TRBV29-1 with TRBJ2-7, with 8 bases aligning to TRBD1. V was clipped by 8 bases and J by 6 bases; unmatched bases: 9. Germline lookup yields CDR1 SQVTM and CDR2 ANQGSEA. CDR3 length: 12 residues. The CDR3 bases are TGCAGCTTTGCGGACAGGGATGTCGAGCAGTACTTC. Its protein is CSFADRDVEQYF.

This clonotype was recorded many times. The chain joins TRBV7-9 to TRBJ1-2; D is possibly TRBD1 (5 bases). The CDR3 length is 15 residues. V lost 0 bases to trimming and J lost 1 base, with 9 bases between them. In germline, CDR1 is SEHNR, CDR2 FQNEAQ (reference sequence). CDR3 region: CASSLAEGLNYGYTF. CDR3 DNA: TGTGCCAGCAGCTTAGCGGAGGGACTTAACTATGGCTACACCTTC.

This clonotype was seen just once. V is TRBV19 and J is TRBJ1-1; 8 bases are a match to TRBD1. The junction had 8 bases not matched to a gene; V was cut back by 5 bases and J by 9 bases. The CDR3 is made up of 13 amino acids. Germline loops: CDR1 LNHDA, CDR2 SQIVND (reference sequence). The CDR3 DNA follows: TGTGCCAGTAGTTTTGGGACAGGACCTAAAGCTTTCTTT. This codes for CASSFGTGPKAFF. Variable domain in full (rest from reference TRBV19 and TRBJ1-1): DGGITQSPKYLFRKEGQNVTLSCEQNLNHDAMYWYRQDPGQGLRLIYYSQIVNDFQKGDIAEGYSVSREKKESFPLTVTSAQKNPTAFYLCASSFGTGPKAFFGQGTRLTVV.

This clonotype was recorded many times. CDR3 residues: CSATSTGESYNSPLHF. The CDR3 DNA follows: TGCAGTGCGACTTCCACAGGGGAATCCTATAATTCACCCCTCCACTTT. This chain links TRBV20-1 with TRBJ1-6; 7 bases match TRBD1. The V gene's germline CDR1 is DFQATT and CDR2 SNEGSKA (reference sequence). V shed 6 bases and J 1 base; nucleotides not matched to a gene: 9. The CDR3 length is 16 residues.

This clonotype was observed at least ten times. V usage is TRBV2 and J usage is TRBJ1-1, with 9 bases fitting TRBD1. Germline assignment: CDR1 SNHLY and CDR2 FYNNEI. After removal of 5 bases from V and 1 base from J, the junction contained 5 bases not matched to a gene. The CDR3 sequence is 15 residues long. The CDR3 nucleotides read TGTGCCAGCAGTCCCCGGACAGGGGAGAACACTGAAGCTTTCTTT. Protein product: CASSPRTGENTEAFF.

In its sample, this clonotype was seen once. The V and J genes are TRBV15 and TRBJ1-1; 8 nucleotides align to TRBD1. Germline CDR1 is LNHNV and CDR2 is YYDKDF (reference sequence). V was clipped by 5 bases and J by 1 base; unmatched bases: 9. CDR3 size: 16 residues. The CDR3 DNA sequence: TGTGCCACCAGCCCTCGGACAGGGCTGGGGAACACTGAAGCTTTCTTT. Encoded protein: CATSPRTGLGNTEAFF.

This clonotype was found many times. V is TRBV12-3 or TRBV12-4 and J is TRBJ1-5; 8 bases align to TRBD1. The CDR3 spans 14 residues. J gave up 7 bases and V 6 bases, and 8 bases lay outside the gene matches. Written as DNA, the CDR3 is TGTGCCAGCAGACTAGGACAGGGCGGGCAGCCCCAGCATTTT. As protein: CASRLGQGGQPQHF.

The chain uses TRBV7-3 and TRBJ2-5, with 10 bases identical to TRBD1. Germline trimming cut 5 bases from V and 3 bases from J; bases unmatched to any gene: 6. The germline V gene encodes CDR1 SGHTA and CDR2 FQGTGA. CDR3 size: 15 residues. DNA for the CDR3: TGTGCCAGCAGCCGGACAGGGGGAGGTGAAGAGACCCAGTACTTC. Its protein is CASSRTGGGEETQYF.

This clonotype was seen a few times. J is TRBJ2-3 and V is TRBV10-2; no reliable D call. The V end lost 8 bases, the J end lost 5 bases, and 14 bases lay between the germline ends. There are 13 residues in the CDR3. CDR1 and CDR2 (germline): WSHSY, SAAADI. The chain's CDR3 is CASYQTPKDTQYF. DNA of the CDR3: TGCGCCAGCTACCAAACCCCGAAAGATACGCAGTATTTT.

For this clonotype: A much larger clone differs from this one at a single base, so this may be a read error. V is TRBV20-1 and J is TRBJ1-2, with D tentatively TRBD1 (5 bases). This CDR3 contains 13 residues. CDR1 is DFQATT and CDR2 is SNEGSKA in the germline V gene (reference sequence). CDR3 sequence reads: CSAHREGFYGYAF. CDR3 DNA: TGCAGTGCTCACCGCGAGGGGTTCTATGGCTACGCCTTC.

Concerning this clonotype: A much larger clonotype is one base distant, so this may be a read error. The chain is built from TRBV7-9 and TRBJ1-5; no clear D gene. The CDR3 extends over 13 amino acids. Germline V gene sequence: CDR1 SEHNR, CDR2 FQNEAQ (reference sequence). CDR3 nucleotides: TGTGCCAGCAGCTCTAGTAGCAATCAGTCCCAGCATTTT. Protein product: CASSSSSNQSQHF.

CDR3 in amino acids: CASSAADPPYGNTIYF. The CDR3 coding sequence is TGTGCCAGCAGCGCAGCTGATCCCCCGTATGGAAACACCATATATTTT. The chain combines TRBV11-2 with TRBJ1-3; D not certain. Germline loops: CDR1 SGHAT, CDR2 FQNNGV. This CDR3 is 16 amino acids long. The V and J ends lost 5 bases and 3 bases respectively, with 17 bases between them.

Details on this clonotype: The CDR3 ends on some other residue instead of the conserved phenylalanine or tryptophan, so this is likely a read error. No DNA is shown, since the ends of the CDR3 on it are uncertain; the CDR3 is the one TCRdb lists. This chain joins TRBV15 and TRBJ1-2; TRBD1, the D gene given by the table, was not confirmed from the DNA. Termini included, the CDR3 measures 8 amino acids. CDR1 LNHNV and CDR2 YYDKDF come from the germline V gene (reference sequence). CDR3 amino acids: CATSRPGT.

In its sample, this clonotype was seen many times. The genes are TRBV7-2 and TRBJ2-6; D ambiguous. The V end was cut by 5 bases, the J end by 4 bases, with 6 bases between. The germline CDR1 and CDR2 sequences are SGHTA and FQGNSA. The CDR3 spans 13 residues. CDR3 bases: TGTGCCAGCAGCCCGTTGGGGGCCAACGTCCTGACTTTC. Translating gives CASSPLGANVLTF. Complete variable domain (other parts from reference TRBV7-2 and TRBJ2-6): GAGVSQSPSNKVTEKGKDVELRCDPISGHTALYWYRQSLGQGLEFLIYFQGNSAPDKSGLPSDRFSAERTGGSVSTLTIQRTQQEDSAVYLCASSPLGANVLTFGAGSRLTVL.

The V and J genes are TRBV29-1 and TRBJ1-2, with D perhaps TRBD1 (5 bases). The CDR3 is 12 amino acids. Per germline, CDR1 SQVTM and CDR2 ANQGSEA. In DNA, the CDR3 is TGCAGTGAAACAGGAATCAACTATGGCTACACCTTC. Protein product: CSETGINYGYTF.

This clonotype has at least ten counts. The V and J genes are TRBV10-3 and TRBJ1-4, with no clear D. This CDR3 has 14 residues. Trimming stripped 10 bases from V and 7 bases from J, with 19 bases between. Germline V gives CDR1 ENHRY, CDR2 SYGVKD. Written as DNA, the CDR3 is TGTGCCAGCAGACTTCGGACCAAAGGTGAAAAACTGTTTTTT. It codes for CASRLRTKGEKLFF.

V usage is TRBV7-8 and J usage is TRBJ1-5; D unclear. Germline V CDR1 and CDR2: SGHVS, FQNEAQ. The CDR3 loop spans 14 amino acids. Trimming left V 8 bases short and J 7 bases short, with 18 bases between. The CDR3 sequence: CASSPQRDGQPQHF. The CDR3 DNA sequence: TGTGCCAGCTCACCACAGAGAGATGGACAGCCCCAGCATTTT.

CDR3 region: CASSYSIPTGELFF. In DNA form, the CDR3 reads TGTGCCAGCAGTTACTCCATCCCCACCGGGGAGCTGTTTTTT. The chain has TRBV7-9 and TRBJ2-2; D not certain. CDR1 is SEHNR and CDR2 is FQNEAQ in the germline V gene (reference sequence). This CDR3 is built from 14 residues. V lost 6 bases to trimming and J lost 4 bases, with 12 bases between them.

Written as DNA, the CDR3 is TGTGCCAGTAGCGGGAGGGCAGCCTACGAGCAGTACTTC. It encodes CASSGRAAYEQYF. This chain connects TRBV11-3 to TRBJ2-7; TRBD2 agrees at 11 bases. Germline CDR1 is SGHNT and CDR2 is YENEEA. Trimming at V came to 9 bases and at J to 2 bases, leaving 3 bases not matched to a gene. The CDR3 is 13 residues long.

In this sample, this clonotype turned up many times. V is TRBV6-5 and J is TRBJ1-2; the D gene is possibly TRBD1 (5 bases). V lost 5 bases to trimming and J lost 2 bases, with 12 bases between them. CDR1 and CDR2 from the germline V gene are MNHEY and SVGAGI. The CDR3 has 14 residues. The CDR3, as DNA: TGTGCCAGCAGTCGGGTCAGGGAAAACTATGGCTACACCTTC. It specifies CASSRVRENYGYTF.

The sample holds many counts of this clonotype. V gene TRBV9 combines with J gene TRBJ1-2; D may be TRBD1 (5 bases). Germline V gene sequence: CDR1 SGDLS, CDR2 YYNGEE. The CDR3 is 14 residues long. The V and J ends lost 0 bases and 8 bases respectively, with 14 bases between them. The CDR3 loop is CASSVDGAEGGYTF. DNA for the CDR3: TGTGCCAGCAGCGTAGATGGGGCTGAGGGAGGCTACACCTTC.

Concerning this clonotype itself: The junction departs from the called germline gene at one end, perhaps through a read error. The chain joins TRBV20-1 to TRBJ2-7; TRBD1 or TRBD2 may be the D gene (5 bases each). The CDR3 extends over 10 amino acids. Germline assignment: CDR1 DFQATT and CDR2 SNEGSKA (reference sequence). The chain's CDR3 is CSAPLGERYF. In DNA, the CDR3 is TGCAGTGCTCCTTTGGGGGAGCGGTACTTC.

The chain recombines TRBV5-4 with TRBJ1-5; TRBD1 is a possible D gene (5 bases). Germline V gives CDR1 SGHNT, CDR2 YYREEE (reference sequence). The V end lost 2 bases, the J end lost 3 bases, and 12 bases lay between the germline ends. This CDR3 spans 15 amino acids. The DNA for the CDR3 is TGTGCCAGCAGCTTATACCCAGGGACCAATCAGCCCCAGCATTTT. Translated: CASSLYPGTNQPQHF.

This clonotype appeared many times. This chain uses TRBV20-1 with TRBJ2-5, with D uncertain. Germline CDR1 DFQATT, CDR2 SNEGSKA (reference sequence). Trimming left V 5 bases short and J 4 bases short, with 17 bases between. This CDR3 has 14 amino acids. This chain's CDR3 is CSAPPPDGGETQYF. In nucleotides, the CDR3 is TGCAGTGCTCCCCCCCCGGACGGTGGAGAGACCCAGTACTTC.

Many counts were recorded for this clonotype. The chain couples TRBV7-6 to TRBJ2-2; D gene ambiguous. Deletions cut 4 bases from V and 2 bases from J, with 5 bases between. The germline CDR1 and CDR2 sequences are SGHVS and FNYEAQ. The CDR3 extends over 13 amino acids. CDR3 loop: CASSSYNTGELFF. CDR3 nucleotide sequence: TGTGCCAGCAGCTCTTATAACACCGGGGAGCTGTTTTTT.

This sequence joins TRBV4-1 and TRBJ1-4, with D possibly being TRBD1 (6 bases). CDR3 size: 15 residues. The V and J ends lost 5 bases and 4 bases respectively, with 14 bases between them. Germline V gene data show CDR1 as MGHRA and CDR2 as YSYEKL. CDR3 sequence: CASSALRGGNEKLFF. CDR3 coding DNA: TGCGCCAGCAGCGCCCTCAGGGGCGGTAATGAAAAACTGTTTTTT.

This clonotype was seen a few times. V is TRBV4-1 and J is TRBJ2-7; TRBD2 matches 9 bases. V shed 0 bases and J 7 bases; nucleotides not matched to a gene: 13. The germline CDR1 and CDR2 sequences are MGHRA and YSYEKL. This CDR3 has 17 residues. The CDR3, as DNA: TGCGCCAGCAGCCAAGAGATGGGGCTAGCGGGATCAAAAGAGCAGTACTTC. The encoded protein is CASSQEMGLAGSKEQYF.

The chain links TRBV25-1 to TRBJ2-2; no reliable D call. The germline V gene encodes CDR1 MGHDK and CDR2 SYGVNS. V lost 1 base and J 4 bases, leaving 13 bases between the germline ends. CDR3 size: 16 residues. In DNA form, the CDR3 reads TGTGCCAGCAGTGAATCGGAGTTAGAACGCACCGGGGAGCTGTTTTTT. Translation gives CASSESELERTGELFF.

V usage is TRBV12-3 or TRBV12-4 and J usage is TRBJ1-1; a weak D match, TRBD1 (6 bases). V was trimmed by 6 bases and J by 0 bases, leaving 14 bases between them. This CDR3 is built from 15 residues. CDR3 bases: TGTGCCAGCAGCCTTACAGGGTATATGAACACTGAAGCTTTCTTT. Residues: CASSLTGYMNTEAFF.